Listed here are 21 T cell receptor beta chains from one sample, sequenced in a study of precursors of human CD4 cytotoxic T cells. The bulk UMI libraries came from four sorted CD4+ memory subsets, including IL-7R-high and IL-7R-negative TEMRA. In TCRdb, the reads were re-called with MiXCR into one record per CDR3 protein. Altogether some 490 distinct CDR3 sequences are present, roughly a fifth being singletons, with the ten largest covering 20% to 25%. The sequenced sample consisted of memory CD4+ T cells from blood (PBMCs). The receptors were sampled from a human donor in good health.

Judged by abundance, this clonotype is large. The V call is TRBV3-1, the J call TRBJ2-2; 8 nucleotides line up with TRBD2. Germline values: CDR1 LGHDT, CDR2 YNNKEL (reference sequence). Trimming cost V 3 bases and J 5 bases; bases outside gene matches: 8. CDR3 length: 16 residues. The CDR3 bases are TGTGCCAGCAGCCATATTAGCGGGGAGGGAACCGGGGAGCTGTTTTTT. Translated, it gives CASSHISGEGTGELFF.

This clonotype was detected only a few times. This chain joins TRBV5-1 and TRBJ2-3; no clear D. Germline V gene sequence: CDR1 SGHRS, CDR2 YFSETQ. This CDR3 has 16 amino acids. Trimming removed 0 bases from V and 3 bases from J, with 14 bases in between. The CDR3 loop reads CASSLAADEPTDTQYF. Here the CDR3 DNA reads TGCGCCAGCAGCTTGGCCGCGGATGAACCGACAGATACGCAGTATTTT.

This clonotype is termed large. The chain has TRBV4-2 and TRBJ2-1; the D gene is possibly TRBD1 (6 bases). CDR1 is LGHNA, CDR2 YNFKEQ, per germline. The CDR3 totals 14 residues. Trimming cost V 3 bases and J 6 bases, with 12 bases left between them. CDR3 residues: CASSQDTGRNEQFF. CDR3 coding DNA: TGTGCCAGCAGCCAGGATACAGGGCGCAATGAGCAGTTCTTC.

This chain connects TRBV5-1 to TRBJ1-3; D uncertain. The germline V and J ends were trimmed by 4 bases and 0 bases, with 8 bases remaining between them. Germline loops: CDR1 SGHRS, CDR2 YFSETQ. This CDR3 is 14 amino acids long. This chain's CDR3 is CASSDGGSGNTIYF. DNA for the CDR3: TGCGCCAGCAGCGACGGAGGCTCTGGAAACACCATATATTTT.

This clonotype qualifies as large. The chain joins TRBV4-3 to TRBJ2-7, with D possibly TRBD1 on 7 matching bases. The CDR3 covers 17 residues. Germline CDR1 reads LGHNA; CDR2 reads YSLEER. Trimming cost V 1 base and J 5 bases, with 21 bases left between them. The CDR3 loop reads CASSQGIPGQRGDEQYF. DNA for the CDR3: TGCGCCAGCAGCCAAGGGATTCCGGGACAGCGCGGGGACGAGCAGTACTTC.

By its share, this clonotype is large (0.1 to 1%). The CDR3 loop is CASSPTGAGELFF. CDR3 nucleotides: TGCGCCAGCAGCCCCACGGGAGCCGGGGAGCTGTTTTTT. This chain links TRBV5-1 with TRBJ2-2; tentative D call: TRBD2 (6 bases). Germline V CDR1 and CDR2: SGHRS, YFSETQ. This CDR3 spans 13 amino acids. V lost 4 bases to trimming and J lost 6 bases, with 10 bases between them.

Concerning this clonotype itself: It may be a read error: a sequence one base away is much more abundant. The J gene is TRBJ2-5, the V gene TRBV25-1, with D possibly being TRBD2 (5 bases). Germline CDR1 is MGHDK and CDR2 is SYGVNS. The CDR3 runs 10 residues. The CDR3 loop reads CVSGEETQYF. The CDR3 DNA reads TGTGTCAGCGGTGAAGAGACCCAGTACTTC.

V gene TRBV18 combines with J gene TRBJ1-2; no definite D call. From germline, CDR1 is KGHSH and CDR2 LQKENI. V was pared by 3 bases and J by 5 bases, with 7 bases between. This CDR3 region has 12 residues. In DNA, the CDR3 is TGTGCCAGCTCACCGGTCGAGTATGGCTACACCTTC. It codes for CASSPVEYGYTF.

Sample share makes this clonotype large. This chain joins TRBV12-5 and TRBJ2-7; the D gene is possibly TRBD1 (5 bases). Germline V CDR1 and CDR2: LGHNT, FRNRAP. The V gene lost 6 bases and the J gene lost 5 bases, with 11 bases spanning the gap. This CDR3 comprises 12 residues. The CDR3 reads CASGFDRNEQYF. The CDR3 DNA reads as TGTGCTAGTGGCTTCGACAGAAACGAGCAGTACTTC. The variable domain in full, completed from reference TRBV12-5 and TRBJ2-7, reads DARVTQTPRHKVTEMGQEVTMRCQPILGHNTVFWYRQTMMQGLELLAYFRNRAPLDDSGMPKDRFSAEMPDATLATLKIQPSEPRDSAVYFCASGFDRNEQYFGPGTRLTVT.

By sample share, this clonotype is large. The chain couples TRBV20-1 to TRBJ2-3, with a weak D call TRBD2 (6 bases). This CDR3 is built from 11 residues. Looked up from germline, CDR1 is DFQATT and CDR2 is SNEGSKA (reference sequence). The ends were cut back, 5 bases at V and 6 bases at J, with 9 bases in the middle. The CDR3 loop is CSAALADTQYF. The DNA for the CDR3 is TGCAGTGCTGCCCTAGCGGATACGCAGTATTTT.

V is TRBV4-2 and J is TRBJ2-3; D may be TRBD2 (7 bases). The germline V and J ends were trimmed by 1 base and 5 bases, with 16 bases remaining between them. The CDR3 contains 16 residues. Germline CDR1 and CDR2: LGHNA and YNFKEQ. This chain's CDR3 is CASSQGAGAGGDTQYF. DNA of the CDR3: TGTGCCAGCAGCCAAGGGGCGGGGGCCGGAGGAGATACGCAGTATTTT.

The chain joins TRBV4-1 to TRBJ2-3, with D perhaps matching TRBD1 (5 bases). Trimming removed 3 bases from V and 2 bases from J, with 6 bases in between. Looked up from germline, CDR1 is MGHRA and CDR2 is YSYEKL. The CDR3 runs 13 residues. The CDR3 loop reads CASSQTVTDTQYF. DNA for the CDR3: TGCGCCAGCAGCCAGACAGTCACAGATACGCAGTATTTT.

V and J are TRBV20-1 and TRBJ2-5, with TRBD2 matching 7 bases. J was trimmed by 2 bases and V by 4 bases; bases with no gene match: 10. CDR3 length: 15 residues. Germline CDR1 DFQATT, CDR2 SNEGSKA (reference sequence). In nucleotides, the CDR3 is TGCAGTGCTATTAACCCGGGGGGAAATCAAGAGACCCAGTACTTC. Translation gives CSAINPGGNQETQYF.

The rearrangement joins TRBV7-2 to TRBJ2-2, with a weak D call TRBD2 (6 bases). Per the germline V gene, CDR1 is SGHTA and CDR2 is FQGNSA. The CDR3 loop spans 18 amino acids. Trimming removed 5 bases at V and 1 base at J, with 20 bases between. The CDR3 protein is CASSPVPLWRGNTGELFF. The DNA of the CDR3 is TGTGCCAGCAGCCCCGTTCCTCTCTGGCGGGGGAACACCGGGGAGCTGTTTTTT.

This CDR3 reads CASSTSSYNEQFF. Here the CDR3 DNA reads TGTGCCAGCAGTACAAGCTCCTACAATGAGCAGTTCTTC. The V gene is TRBV25-1, the J gene TRBJ2-1; D is undetermined. Trimming took off 5 bases at V and 0 bases at J, with 5 bases between the two ends. Germline CDR1 is MGHDK and CDR2 is SYGVNS. This CDR3 is built from 13 residues.

This sequence joins TRBV5-1 and TRBJ2-7, with 7 positions matching TRBD2. The CDR3 has 15 residues. Germline V lookup: CDR1 SGHRS, CDR2 YFSETQ. V gave up 0 bases and J gave up 3 bases; unmatched junction bases: 6. For the CDR3, the DNA is TGCGCCAGCAGCTTGGTTCGGGGGGATCTCTACGAGCAGTACTTC. Translation gives CASSLVRGDLYEQYF.

This chain uses TRBV7-2 with TRBJ2-7, with D perhaps TRBD1 (6 bases). The CDR3 has 13 residues. Per the germline V gene, CDR1 is SGHTA and CDR2 is FQGNSA. The V end lost 5 bases, the J end lost 9 bases, and 17 bases lay between the germline ends. The CDR3 loop is CASSRSYREPQYF. CDR3 bases: TGTGCCAGCAGCCGCTCTTACAGGGAGCCGCAGTACTTC. The variable domain in full, with the rest retrieved from reference TRBV7-2 and TRBJ2-7, is GAGVSQSPSNKVTEKGKDVELRCDPISGHTALYWYRQSLGQGLEFLIYFQGNSAPDKSGLPSDRFSAERTGGSVSTLTIQRTQQEDSAVYLCASSRSYREPQYFGPGTRLTVT.

Judged by abundance, this clonotype is large (0.1 to 1%). CDR3 loop: CASSWNIMNTEAFF. In DNA form, the CDR3 reads TGCGCCAGCAGCTGGAACATTATGAACACTGAAGCTTTCTTT. The chain has TRBV5-1 and TRBJ1-1; D call uncertain. The ends were cut back, 3 bases at V and 0 bases at J, with 9 bases in the middle. CDR1 and CDR2 from the germline V gene are SGHRS and YFSETQ. The CDR3 contains 14 residues.

This clonotype is labeled large. This chain connects TRBV4-1 to TRBJ2-7; 10 bases are a match to TRBD1. The CDR3 sequence is 19 residues long. V lost 0 bases, J lost 4 bases, and 15 bases stayed unmatched. Germline CDR1 and CDR2: MGHRA and YSYEKL. This chain's CDR3 is CASSQDSGQGKLGEYEQYF. In DNA form, the CDR3 reads TGCGCCAGCAGCCAAGATTCGGGACAGGGGAAGCTGGGAGAGTACGAGCAGTACTTC.

This chain connects TRBV20-1 to TRBJ2-7; maybe TRBD2 (6 bases). V lost 0 bases and J 2 bases, leaving 14 bases between the germline ends. The CDR3 has 15 residues. The germline gives CDR1 DFQATT, CDR2 SNEGSKA (reference sequence). DNA of the CDR3: TGCAGTGCTAGAGACGCTTCGGGACTCACCTACGAGCAGTACTTC. Translation gives CSARDASGLTYEQYF.

This clonotype was observed a few times. The chain is built from TRBV20-1 and TRBJ2-5, with D possibly being TRBD2 (6 bases). Deletions cut 1 base from V and 5 bases from J, with 14 bases between. Germline V gene lookup returns CDR1 DFQATT and CDR2 SNEGSKA (reference sequence). This CDR3 region has 14 residues. As DNA, the CDR3 is TGCAGTGCTAGAGGAAGACTAGGGAGGGAGACCCAGTACTTC. It encodes CSARGRLGRETQYF.